The rows below give T cell receptor beta chains drawn from one sample of a study of control samples from healthy donors and cancer patients. Some clones are missing from TCRdb's copy, which holds only in-frame ones; the method was immunoSEQ multiplex PCR. The table records about 160,000 clones, 70% to 90% of them present only once. The sequenced sample consisted of blood. These receptors came from a young man in good health. The CDR3 runs from the conserved cysteine through the conserved F or W. The D gene is left open where the match is weak.

NA	TRBV11-1	TRBJ2-3	16	CASSPTIRPRTDTQYF
TRBD1	TRBV7-3	TRBJ1-5	16	CASRPDREDSNQPQHF
NA	TRBV6-6	TRBJ1-2	13	CASRTDRGNGYTF
NA	TRBV6-1	TRBJ1-6	17	CASSEKLGQVGNSPLHF
TRBD1	TRBV12-3/TRBV12-4	TRBJ1-3	13	CASQPGGGNTIYF
NA	TRBV6-5	TRBJ1-1	14	CASSELPGNTEAFF
TRBD2	TRBV9	TRBJ2-2	14	CASSREGMPGELFF
NA	TRBV5-5	TRBJ2-7	14	CASSFRVSSYEQYF
NA	TRBV5-6	TRBJ2-7	13	CASSLDRIYEQYF
NA	TRBV5-1	TRBJ2-2	16	CASSLAGRRNTGELFF